The 13 T cell receptor beta chains below come from one sample, sequenced in a study of blood T cells in healthy people across ages. Then a second PCR, running about 7 to 11 cycles, was carried out with a sample-barcoded 5' primer and a J-beta primer mix. Each CDR3 protein is one row after TCRdb ran MiXCR on the 5' RACE reads. The sample contains about 800,000 distinct CDR3 sequences, 25% of which appear only once. A further study also used this sample, focusing on T cells of mothers and their children.

Source material: blood. These receptors all stem from a boy aged 10-17 years in good health.

The chain is built from TRBV7-3 and TRBJ1-2, with 7 nucleotides matching TRBD1. Germline trimming cut 4 bases from V and 7 bases from J; bases unmatched to any gene: 6. The CDR3 is 13 residues long. CDR1 is SGHTA and CDR2 is FQGTGA in the germline V gene. The CDR3 sequence: CASSSRQGLGYTF. In DNA, the CDR3 is TGTGCCAGCAGCTCTCGACAGGGCCTTGGCTACACCTTC. Variable domain in full (rest from reference TRBV7-3 and TRBJ1-2): GAGVSQTPSNKVTEKGKYVELRCDPISGHTALYWYRQSLGQGPEFLIYFQGTGAADDSGLPNDRFFAVRPEGSVSTLKIQRTERGDSAVYLCASSSRQGLGYTFGSGTRLTVV.

The chain carries TRBV29-1 and TRBJ2-5; a weak D match, TRBD2 (5 bases). The CDR3 is 10 residues long. Trimming cost V 4 bases and J 8 bases, with 8 bases left between them. Germline V gene lookup returns CDR1 SQVTM and CDR2 ANQGSEA. The CDR3 sequence is CSVGEGTQYF. The DNA for the CDR3 is TGCAGCGTTGGCGAGGGCACCCAGTACTTC.

As regards this clonotype: One end of the junction is discordant with germline, which a read error may explain. The V gene is TRBV29-1, the J gene TRBJ1-2; 7 positions match TRBD1. Germline lookup yields CDR1 SQVTM and CDR2 ANQGSEA. CDR3 length equals 15 residues. The CDR3 loop reads CSVEDARGEHYGYTF. CDR3 DNA: TGCAGTGTTGAAGATGCCAGGGGGGAACACTATGGCTACACCTTC.

In this sample, this clonotype turned up many times. The CDR3 bases are TGTGCCAGCAGCCTGGGGGCCCGGGACGCGGCTTTCTTT. This codes for CASSLGARDAAFF. V gene TRBV7-3 combines with J gene TRBJ1-1, with a tentative D call TRBD1 (6 bases). The germline gives CDR1 SGHTA, CDR2 FQGTGA. The CDR3 contains 13 residues. Deletions cut 5 bases from V and 11 bases from J, with 18 bases between. Full variable domain (outside the CDR3, taken from reference TRBV7-3 and TRBJ1-1): GAGVSQTPSNKVTEKGKYVELRCDPISGHTALYWYRQSLGQGPEFLIYFQGTGAADDSGLPNDRFFAVRPEGSVSTLKIQRTERGDSAVYLCASSLGARDAAFFGQGTRLTVV.

The gene calls are TRBV28 and TRBJ1-2, with D maybe TRBD1 (5 bases). CDR1 MDHEN and CDR2 SYDVKM come from the germline V gene. V was cut by 0 bases and J by 8 bases, with 10 bases left in between. CDR3 length: 13 residues. CDR3 region: CASSLWKGEGYTF. CDR3 nucleotides: TGTGCCAGCAGTTTATGGAAAGGGGAGGGCTACACCTTC.

Only a few counts were recorded for this clonotype. This sequence joins TRBV4-3 and TRBJ2-3, with D maybe TRBD2 (5 bases). There are 16 residues in the CDR3. CDR1 is LGHNA, CDR2 YSLEER, per germline. The germline V and J ends were trimmed by 4 bases and 0 bases, with 14 bases remaining between them. The CDR3 is CASSPRGAVSTDTQYF. For the CDR3, the DNA is TGCGCCAGCAGCCCCCGAGGAGCGGTGAGCACAGATACGCAGTATTTT.

This clonotype turned up a few times. The chain employs TRBV6-6 and TRBJ1-2; no clear D gene. The CDR3 spans 13 residues. The V end lost 0 bases, the J end lost 7 bases, and 9 bases lay between the germline ends. Germline V lookup: CDR1 MNHNY, CDR2 SVGAGI (reference sequence). DNA of the CDR3: TGTGCCAGCAGTTACTCGTCTCTGGGTGGCTACACCTTC. Protein sequence: CASSYSSLGGYTF.

This chain joins TRBV6-4 and TRBJ2-1; D unclear. The germline CDR1 and CDR2 sequences are MRHNA and SNTAGT. V lost 10 bases and J 7 bases, leaving 11 bases between the germline ends. The CDR3 is 11 residues long. The CDR3, as DNA: TGTGCCACCCTGCCCCCTAATGAGCAGTTCTTC. Residues: CATLPPNEQFF.

This clonotype appeared a single time. The chain is built from TRBV28 and TRBJ2-3; tentatively, D is TRBD1 (6 bases). Germline V gene data show CDR1 as MDHEN and CDR2 as SYDVKM. V shed 7 bases and J shed 1 base, with 15 bases lying between them. This CDR3 comprises 15 residues. The CDR3 DNA follows: TGTGCCAGCAAAGGGACAACCCGTCGCACAGATACGCAGTATTTT. Its translation: CASKGTTRRTDTQYF.

This clonotype occurred a few times. Written as DNA, the CDR3 is TGTGCCAGCCTAGAGCCGCCGCTGGGCAGGGGGTATGAAGAGACCCAGTACTTC. It is translated as CASLEPPLGRGYEETQYF. The rearrangement links TRBV7-9 to TRBJ2-5; 7 positions match TRBD1. CDR3 length: 18 amino acids. The V gene's germline CDR1 is SEHNR and CDR2 FQNEAQ (reference sequence). Unmatched junction bases numbered 21, after V lost 8 bases and J lost 3 bases.

The chain's CDR3 is CASSQGLAGNYEQYF. CDR3 bases: TGCGCCAGCAGCCAAGGACTAGCGGGAAACTACGAGCAGTACTTC. V gene TRBV4-3 combines with J gene TRBJ2-7, with TRBD2 matching over 11 bases. Germline V gene lookup returns CDR1 LGHNA and CDR2 YSLEER. The V and J ends lost 1 base and 3 bases, in that order; junction bases with no gene match: 2. The CDR3 spans 15 residues.

On this clonotype itself: One end of the junction does not line up with germline, which may come from a read error. The gene calls are TRBV2 and TRBJ1-1, with a weak D call TRBD1 (6 bases). This CDR3 is 12 amino acids long. Looked up from germline, CDR1 is SNHLY and CDR2 is FYNNEI. The CDR3 DNA follows: TGTACCAGCAGTCTAGGGGGGACTGAAGCTTTCTTT. This sequence encodes CTSSLGGTEAFF. Based on the CDR3 plus reference TRBV2 and TRBJ1-1, the full variable domain is EPEVTQTPSHQVTQMGQEVILRCVPISNHLYFYWYRQILGQKVEFLVSFYNNEISEKSEIFDDQFSVERPDGSNFTLKIRSTKLEDSAMYFCTSSLGGTEAFFGQGTRLTVV.

The chain has TRBV2 and TRBJ2-1; no clear D. Germline V lookup: CDR1 SNHLY, CDR2 FYNNEI. The CDR3 has 15 residues. V was trimmed by 7 bases and J by 2 bases, leaving 15 bases between them. CDR3 nucleotide sequence: TGTGCCAGCATGGCCAGCCTTGTGACCTACAATGAGCAGTTCTTC. This encodes CASMASLVTYNEQFF.